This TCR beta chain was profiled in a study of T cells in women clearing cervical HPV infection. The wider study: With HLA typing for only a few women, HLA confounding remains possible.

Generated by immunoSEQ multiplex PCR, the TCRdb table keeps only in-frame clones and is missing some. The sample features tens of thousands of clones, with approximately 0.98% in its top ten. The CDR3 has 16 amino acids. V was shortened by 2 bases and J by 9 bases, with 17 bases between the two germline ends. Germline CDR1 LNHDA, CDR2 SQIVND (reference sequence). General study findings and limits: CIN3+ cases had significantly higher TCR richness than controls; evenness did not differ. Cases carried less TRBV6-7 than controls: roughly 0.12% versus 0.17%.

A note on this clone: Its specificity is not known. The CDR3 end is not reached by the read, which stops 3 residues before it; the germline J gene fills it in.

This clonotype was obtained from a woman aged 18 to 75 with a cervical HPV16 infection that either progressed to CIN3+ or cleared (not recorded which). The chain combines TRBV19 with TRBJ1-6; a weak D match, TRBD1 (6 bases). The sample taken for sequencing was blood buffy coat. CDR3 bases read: TGTGCCAGTAGTATAAGGGGGGGTGAGGTTGGTTCACCC. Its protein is CASSIRGGEVGSP. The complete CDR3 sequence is CASSIRGGEVGSPLHF.